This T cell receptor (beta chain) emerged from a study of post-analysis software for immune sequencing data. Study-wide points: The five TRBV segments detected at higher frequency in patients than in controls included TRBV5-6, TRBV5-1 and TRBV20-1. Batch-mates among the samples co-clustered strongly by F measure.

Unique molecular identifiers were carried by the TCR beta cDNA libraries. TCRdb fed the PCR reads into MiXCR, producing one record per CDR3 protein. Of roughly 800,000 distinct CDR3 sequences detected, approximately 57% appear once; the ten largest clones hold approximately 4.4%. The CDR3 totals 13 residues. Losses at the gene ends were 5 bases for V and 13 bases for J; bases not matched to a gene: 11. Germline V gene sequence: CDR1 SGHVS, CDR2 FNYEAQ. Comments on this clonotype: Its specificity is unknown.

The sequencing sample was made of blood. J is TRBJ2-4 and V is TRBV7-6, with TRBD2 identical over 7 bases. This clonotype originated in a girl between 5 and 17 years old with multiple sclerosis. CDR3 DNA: TGTGCCAGCAGCCCGGGGACTAACCCGGAGCAGTACTTC. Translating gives CASSPGTNPEQYF.